A single sample gave rise to the 3 T cell receptor beta chains below, sequenced in a study of regulatory T cells in long-lasting Graves disease. Building of the TCR beta libraries involved iRepertoire HTBI primers and Arm-PCR of CDR3 regions. TCRdb fed the multiplex PCR reads into MiXCR, producing one record per CDR3 protein. The table shows over 350,000 distinct CDR3 sequences, with less than 15% occurring only once. Sample time point: newly diagnosed GD, antithyroid drugs for less than 3 months. Isolated PBMC RNA provided the starting material for the TCR library. In addition, the sample was reused for a study of T cells in Graves' hyperthyroidism and ophthalmopathy.

Sequencing was performed on peripheral blood mononuclear cells (PBMCs), taken at new diagnosis, from a patient treated with antithyroid drugs. Receptors originate from a woman aged 45 to 65 with Graves disease.

With regard to this clonotype: Being one base from a much bigger clone, this may be a read error. The chain has TRBV28 and TRBJ1-2; tentatively, D is TRBD1 (5 bases). The germline V and J ends were trimmed by 7 bases and 6 bases, with 18 bases remaining between them. The CDR3 totals 14 residues. The germline V gene encodes CDR1 MDHEN and CDR2 SYDVKM. This chain's CDR3 is CASKGGQGRNGYTF. The CDR3 DNA follows: TGTGCCAGCAAAGGCGGACAAGGCCGTAATGGCTACACCTTC.

The genes are TRBV27 and TRBJ2-7; a possible D gene is TRBD2 (7 bases). CDR3 length: 18 residues. Germline values: CDR1 MNHEY, CDR2 SMNVEV (reference sequence). Trimming took off 7 bases at V and 0 bases at J, with 25 bases between the two ends. The CDR3 DNA follows: TGTGCCAGCAAGCCCCGGGACTACGGCAGGGGACCCTCCTACGAGCAGTACTTC. It codes for CASKPRDYGRGPSYEQYF.

At least ten counts were recorded for this clonotype. This chain links TRBV12-3 or TRBV12-4 with TRBJ2-3, with no clear D. Trimming stripped 4 bases from V and 4 bases from J, with 15 bases between. CDR3 length: 15 amino acids. The CDR3 reads CASSSARDRADTQYF. CDR3 DNA: TGTGCCAGCAGTTCGGCCCGTGATAGGGCAGATACGCAGTATTTT.